Included here is one T cell receptor (beta chain) sequence, with context. The data were obtained in a study of response to subunit inactivated influenza vaccine. The junction had 8 bases not matched to a gene; V was cut back by 0 bases and J by 0 bases. The CDR3 contains 17 residues. MiXCR was run by TCRdb on the RT-PCR reads, yielding one entry per CDR3 protein. The sample includes about 570,000 distinct CDR3 sequences, 11% of them seen just once. These data are also associated with another study on T cells expressing NK-cell markers. That report notes: Beta-chain TCR cDNA was generated via 5'RACE template switching with UMIs. Sorted CD3+CD56+NKG2C+, CD3+CD56+NKG2C- and CD3+CD56-NKG2C+ T cells provided the TCR beta repertoires.

Source: PBMCs from blood, taken on the day of vaccination. The sequence was collected from a man aged 45-65 years who received an inactivated influenza vaccine. The chain employs TRBV12-3 or TRBV12-4 and TRBJ2-7; TRBD1 matches at 7 bases. CDR3 coding DNA: TGTGCCAGCAGTTTAGCGAACTTTGACAGGGCCTCCTACGAGCAGTACTTC. Translating it yields CASSLANFDRASYEQYF.